The 29 T cell receptor beta chains listed next were all sequenced from one sample in a study of T cells expressing NK-cell markers. Reprocessing the 5' RACE reads, TCRdb reports a single entry for every CDR3 protein and omits DNA. This sample's table has about 550,000 distinct CDR3 sequences. The sequenced sample consisted of blood T cells: a sorted CD56 or NKG2C T cell subset, CD4+ or CD8+ T cells, or bulk PBMC T cells (not recorded which). The origin of the receptors is a man between 18 and 35 years old in good health.

The J gene is TRBJ1-4, the V gene TRBV12-3 or TRBV12-4. This CDR3 spans 16 amino acids. The CDR3 is CASRPVGRATNEKLFF.

The chain links TRBV21-1 to TRBJ2-3; TCRdb calls TRBD2, which cannot be checked without DNA. TRBV21-1 is described as a pseudogene. The CDR3 extends over 16 amino acids. This chain's CDR3 is CASSKTEAGAADTQYF.

The chain carries TRBV9 and TRBJ2-3; with no DNA, the TCRdb D assignment of TRBD1 cannot be verified. The CDR3 contains 16 residues. Germline CDR1 SGDLS, CDR2 YYNGEE. The CDR3 sequence: CASSNGGGRVVDTQYF.

V usage is TRBV14 and J usage is TRBJ2-1. CDR3 size: 14 residues. The germline V gene has CDR1 SGHDN and CDR2 FVKESK. The CDR3 reads CASSQGFRSGEQFF.

The V and J genes are TRBV30 and TRBJ2-2; absent DNA, TCRdb's TRBD1 call cannot be checked. The CDR3 extends over 14 amino acids. Germline V CDR1 and CDR2: GTSNPN, SVGIG (reference sequence). The CDR3 spells CAWSVKQGKGELFF. The full variable domain, completed using reference TRBV30 and TRBJ2-2, is SQTIHQWPATLVQPVGSPLSLECTVEGTSNPNLYWYRQAAGRGLQLLFYSVGIGQISSEVPQNLSASRPQDRQFILSSKKLLLSDSGFYLCAWSVKQGKGELFFGEGSRLTVL.

This chain joins TRBV7-2 and TRBJ2-4; TCRdb designates TRBD1, a call that cannot be tested without DNA. CDR3 size: 15 residues. Germline V gene data show CDR1 as SGHTA and CDR2 as FQGNSA. CDR3 sequence: CASSLVQGGGNIQYF.

The genes are TRBV29-1 and TRBJ2-3; TCRdb calls TRBD1, which cannot be checked without DNA. Germline CDR1 and CDR2: SQVTM and ANQGSEA. The CDR3 is 15 residues long. The CDR3 loop reads CSILPRTASTDTQYF.

V is TRBV2 and J is TRBJ1-2. The CDR3 spans 13 residues. Germline-derived CDR1 and CDR2 are SNHLY and FYNNEI. CDR3 sequence: CASSDREDYGYTF. Combining the CDR3 with reference TRBV2 and TRBJ1-2 gives the whole variable domain EPEVTQTPSHQVTQMGQEVILRCVPISNHLYFYWYRQILGQKVEFLVSFYNNEISEKSEIFDDQFSVERPDGSNFTLKIRSTKLEDSAMYFCASSDREDYGYTFGSGTRLTVV.

V is TRBV10-3 and J is TRBJ1-1. Germline V gives CDR1 ENHRY, CDR2 SYGVKD. CDR3 length equals 11 residues. CDR3 in amino acids: CAISDRWGAFF.

The chain has TRBV10-3 and TRBJ2-1; the D call from TCRdb, TRBD1, cannot be confirmed without DNA. The germline gives CDR1 ENHRY, CDR2 SYGVKD. The CDR3 length is 14 residues. CDR3 residues: CAIRRDLSVDEQFF.

The chain carries TRBV12-3 or TRBV12-4 and TRBJ2-3; TCRdb proposes TRBD2, but this gene call is untestable without DNA. The CDR3 has 14 residues. The CDR3 here is CASGSGGDADTQYF.

The genes are TRBV20-1 and TRBJ1-5. This CDR3 is 15 amino acids long. Germline V gives CDR1 DFQATT, CDR2 SNEGSKA (reference sequence). The CDR3 reads CSADNRRGSNQPQHF.

This chain joins TRBV29-1 and TRBJ2-5; TCRdb returns TRBD2, unconfirmable since there is no DNA. Germline V CDR1 and CDR2: SQVTM, ANQGSEA. The CDR3 contains 15 residues. The CDR3 loop reads CSGTLSGRFWETQYF.

The J gene is TRBJ2-3, the V gene TRBV28; TCRdb outputs TRBD2, but without DNA this stays unchecked. CDR3 length: 16 amino acids. Germline assignment: CDR1 MDHEN and CDR2 SYDVKM. The CDR3 here is CASRRASGNPSDTQYF.

The chain uses TRBV5-1 and TRBJ1-4; TCRdb names TRBD1, which stays unverified in the absence of DNA. Germline assignment: CDR1 SGHRS and CDR2 YFSETQ. The CDR3 sequence is 13 residues long. The CDR3 spells CASSLTGKEKLFF.

The chain links TRBV29-1 to TRBJ2-5; TCRdb returns TRBD2, unconfirmable since there is no DNA. Germline lookup yields CDR1 SQVTM and CDR2 ANQGSEA. This CDR3 is built from 16 residues. The CDR3 region is CSVDGLAGGIQETQYF.

The chain has TRBV20-1 and TRBJ2-3; TCRdb picks TRBD1, but there is no DNA to check that call. From germline, CDR1 is DFQATT and CDR2 SNEGSKA (reference sequence). The CDR3 is 15 residues long. This CDR3 reads CSAPDWGQNTDTQYF.

The chain has TRBV15 and TRBJ1-5; the TRBD1 assignment by TCRdb is unverifiable without DNA. Looked up from germline, CDR1 is LNHNV and CDR2 is YYDKDF (reference sequence). The CDR3 is made up of 17 amino acids. The CDR3: CATSRGGKGPPNQPQHF.

The CDR3 loop reads CASSLAPGLRTEPQHF. V gene TRBV7-8 combines with J gene TRBJ1-5; TCRdb lists TRBD1, though no DNA is available to test this call. Germline assignment: CDR1 SGHVS and CDR2 FQNEAQ. The CDR3 runs 16 residues.

V usage is TRBV2 and J usage is TRBJ2-1; without DNA, the TCRdb call of TRBD2 cannot be checked. Germline CDR1 and CDR2: SNHLY and FYNNEI. The CDR3 is made up of 15 amino acids. CDR3 in amino acids: CASQPTSGTYNEQFF.

The chain is built from TRBV10-3 and TRBJ2-5. CDR3 length: 16 amino acids. CDR1 ENHRY and CDR2 SYGVKD come from the germline V gene. This CDR3 is CAISESVANGRETQYF.

V is TRBV29-1 and J is TRBJ2-3. Germline CDR1 is SQVTM and CDR2 is ANQGSEA. The CDR3 contains 11 residues. This chain's CDR3 is CSVRGTDTQYF.

V and J are TRBV7-9 and TRBJ2-1; TCRdb outputs TRBD2, but without DNA this stays unchecked. The CDR3 loop spans 13 amino acids. Per the germline V gene, CDR1 is SEHNR and CDR2 is FQNEAQ (reference sequence). CDR3 sequence: CASSGGGSNEQFF.

The chain joins TRBV12-3 or TRBV12-4 to TRBJ1-2; TCRdb picks TRBD1, but there is no DNA to check that call. This CDR3 spans 16 amino acids. The CDR3 spells CASSPGAYPSNYGYTF.

The chain couples TRBV5-1 to TRBJ2-6; absent DNA, TCRdb's TRBD1 call cannot be checked. The CDR3 has 18 amino acids. Looked up from germline, CDR1 is SGHRS and CDR2 is YFSETQ. CDR3 region: CASSLGGQGSSGANVLTF.

V is TRBV6-1 and J is TRBJ1-1; TCRdb calls TRBD1, which cannot be checked without DNA. CDR1 is MNHNS, CDR2 SASEGT, per germline. The length of the CDR3 is 19 residues. CDR3 in amino acids: CASSEARWGDLVGYTEAFF.

V is TRBV5-5 and J is TRBJ1-2. Germline V gives CDR1 SGHKS, CDR2 YYEKEE (reference sequence). The CDR3 runs to 13 residues. The CDR3 spells CASSSEESYGYTF.

V gene TRBV28 combines with J gene TRBJ2-7; TCRdb's assignment of TRBD1 cannot be checked, as there is no DNA. The CDR3 sequence is 15 residues long. Germline loops: CDR1 MDHEN, CDR2 SYDVKM. CDR3 protein: CASSRGQGWEYEQYF.

V usage is TRBV20-1 and J usage is TRBJ1-6; checking the TCRdb D call of TRBD1 is not possible without DNA. Germline CDR1 DFQATT, CDR2 SNEGSKA (reference sequence). The CDR3 consists of 14 residues. The CDR3 reads CSADTGYYNSPLHF.